This TCR beta chain was recorded in a study of blood T cells in healthy people across ages. Overall study findings and caveats: Comparison with aged donors showed that long-lived donors had more naive CD4+ cells and higher diversity. Donor CMV status, an unknown factor, possibly confounded changes in expanded clonotypes.

Comments on this clonotype: Its specificity is unknown.

A J-beta primer mix and a sample-barcoded 5' primer were used in a second PCR of about 6 to 12 cycles. Each cDNA molecule, via a template-switch adaptor with 12 random nucleotides, was tagged. One entry per CDR3 protein, called by TCRdb with MiXCR from the 5' RACE reads. Among roughly 570,000 distinct CDR3 sequences listed, about 25% were seen once. The sequence was obtained from a woman aged 70-85 years in good health. Input material: blood.

The CDR3, as DNA: TGTGCCAGCAGTTCCGGACAGGGACGAAACTATGGCTACACCTTC. It codes for CASSSGQGRNYGYTF. This chain links TRBV28 with TRBJ1-2; 8 nucleotides align to TRBD1. The CDR3 length is 15 residues. Germline V gene sequence: CDR1 MDHEN, CDR2 SYDVKM. The V and J ends lost 4 bases and 2 bases, in that order; junction bases with no gene match: 6.